These T cell receptor beta chains were read from a single sample in a study of T cell changes during pregnancy in multiple sclerosis. Repertoires were generated with immunoSEQ multiplex PCR, while TCRdb's copy carries only in-frame clones and drops some. The sample carries tens of thousands of clones, roughly 90% recorded once. This material consisted of CD4+ T cells from peripheral blood mononuclear cells, taken after pregnancy. These TCRs come from a female donor in good health, enrolled as a control in a pregnancy study. CDR3s include the opening cysteine and the closing phenylalanine or tryptophan. The D gene is left open where the match is weak. For some rows the clone size is stated as once, few or many, or as a class when expanded; others skip it.

CDR3 DNA,CDR3 protein,D gene,clone size,J gene,V gene
TGCGCCAGCAGCTTTCAGTGGCGGGGGAACACCGGGGAGCTGTTTTTT,CASSFQWRGNTGELFF,.,.,TRBJ2-2,TRBV5-1
TGCGCCAGCAGCTTGGTTACTAGCGGGGAAGAGACCCAGTACTTC,CASSLVTSGEETQYF,TRBD2,once,TRBJ2-5,TRBV5-1
TGTGCCAGCAGCATCCGCCTTGGGGGGTTTGAAAAACTGTTTTTT,CASSIRLGGFEKLFF,.,.,TRBJ1-4,TRBV7-9
TGCGCCAGCAGCTTTAAGGGGTCGAACACCGGGGAGCTGTTTTTT,CASSFKGSNTGELFF,.,.,TRBJ2-2,TRBV5-1
TGTGCCAGCAGCTTAGATGGCAGAGAAGCTTTCTTT,CASSLDGREAFF,.,.,TRBJ1-1,TRBV7-2
TGTGCCAGCAGCCAACAAGGGACTAGCGGGGGGACTCGAGAGACCCAGTACTTC,CASSQQGTSGGTRETQYF,TRBD2,.,TRBJ2-5,TRBV14
TGTGCCAGCAGTAGACTAGGTCATTACAATGAGCAGTTCTTC,CASSRLGHYNEQFF,.,.,TRBJ2-1,TRBV6-5
TGTGCCTGGAGTTTTAGCGGGGGGACAGATACGCAGTATTTT,CAWSFSGGTDTQYF,TRBD2,.,TRBJ2-3,TRBV30
TGTGCCAGCAGCTGGGAGGGATTGTACAATGAGCAGTTCTTC,CASSWEGLYNEQFF,TRBD2,.,TRBJ2-1,TRBV2
TGTGCCAGCAGCTTAGCCGGCGGAGAGCAGTACTTC,CASSLAGGEQYF,.,few,TRBJ2-7,TRBV7-9
TGTGCCAGTAGTGTGCGGACGGGATGGAACACTGAAGCTTTCTTT,CASSVRTGWNTEAFF,.,.,TRBJ1-1,TRBV19
TGTGCCAGCAGCCCTGCGGGGGAGGGCTACAATGAGCAGTTCTTC,CASSPAGEGYNEQFF,TRBD2,.,TRBJ2-1,TRBV28
TGTGCCAGCAGTGTTGGACAGGGTAATGATGAGCAGTTCTTC,CASSVGQGNDEQFF,TRBD1,.,TRBJ2-1,TRBV2
TGTGCCAGCAGCCAAGTGGCGGACACGGACCCATCGCCCCAGCATTTT,CASSQVADTDPSPQHF,.,.,TRBJ1-5,TRBV4-2
TGTGCCAGCAGCTTAACTTGGAGGGCCGGGGCCAACGTCCTGACTTTC,CASSLTWRAGANVLTF,.,.,TRBJ2-6,TRBV7-2
TGTGCCAGTAGGACAGGGAAGCGCACTGAAGCTTTCTTT,CASRTGKRTEAFF,TRBD1,few,TRBJ1-1,TRBV6-5
TGTGCCAGCCGGACGGGGGACTCGGCGTTTGGGAACACTGAAGCTTTCTTT,CASRTGDSAFGNTEAFF,.,.,TRBJ1-1,TRBV11-1
TGTGCCAGCAGTCCAGGGGTCGGAAACACCATATATTTT,CASSPGVGNTIYF,.,.,TRBJ1-3,TRBV28
TGTGCCAGCAGCCGGGACAGGCTCTCCTATAATTCACCCCTCCACTTT,CASSRDRLSYNSPLHF,TRBD1,.,TRBJ1-6,TRBV7-2
TGTGCCAGCATTGGTCAGGGCCCGTATGGCTACACCTTC,CASIGQGPYGYTF,.,.,TRBJ1-2,TRBV6-1
TGTGCCAGTTCCGGGACAGGGCAATCACCCCTCCACTTT,CASSGTGQSPLHF,TRBD1,.,TRBJ1-6,TRBV28
TGTGCCTGGAGATTGGGCAGCTCTAACTATGGCTACACCTTC,CAWRLGSSNYGYTF,.,.,TRBJ1-2,TRBV30
TGTGCCAGCAAAACAGCGAACACCGGGGAGCTGTTTTTT,CASKTANTGELFF,.,.,TRBJ2-2,TRBV6-1
TGCGCCAGCAGCTTTAGCGGGGGCGCGGGAAACACCATATATTTT,CASSFSGGAGNTIYF,.,.,TRBJ1-3,TRBV5-1
TGTGCCAGCAGTTTATCGTGGCGGAGTAATGAAAAACTGTTTTTT,CASSLSWRSNEKLFF,.,.,TRBJ1-4,TRBV27
TGTGCCAGCAGTTTAGGCGGATCAGGGCCTGCTGAAGCTTTCTTT,CASSLGGSGPAEAFF,.,.,TRBJ1-1,TRBV28
TGTGCCAGCAGCTTTGGCGGGGCGGGAGAGACCCAGTACTTC,CASSFGGAGETQYF,.,.,TRBJ2-5,TRBV7-9
TGTGCCAGCTCACCGGGGGGGGCTAGGAATCAGCCCCAGCATTTT,CASSPGGARNQPQHF,.,once,TRBJ1-5,TRBV18
TGTGCCAGCAGTCAACGGGGTAGTGGGGCCAACGTCCTGACTTTC,CASSQRGSGANVLTF,.,.,TRBJ2-6,TRBV27
TGTGCCAGCAGTTTTGGGCAGACGAATGAAAAACTGTTTTTT,CASSFGQTNEKLFF,.,.,TRBJ1-4,TRBV27
TGTGCCAGCAGCCCGCGGGGGCCCTCCTACAATGAGCAGTTCTTC,CASSPRGPSYNEQFF,.,once,TRBJ2-1,TRBV11-2
TGCAGCGTTGAACTAGCGGGGGCGAGCACAGATACGCAGTATTTT,CSVELAGASTDTQYF,TRBD2,.,TRBJ2-3,TRBV29-1
TGTGCTAGTGGCATCACAGATACGCAGTATTTT,CASGITDTQYF,.,.,TRBJ2-3,TRBV12-5
TGTGCCAGCTCCGGGGGGGCCTGGGGCGGGGAGCTGTTTTTT,CASSGGAWGGELFF,TRBD2,.,TRBJ2-2,TRBV27
TGTGCCAGTAGCCGACGGCGGGGGGCGCAGAACACTGAAGCTTTCTTT,CASSRRRGAQNTEAFF,.,.,TRBJ1-1,TRBV19
TGTGCCAGCACCAAAGGACATGACTATGGCTACACCTTC,CASTKGHDYGYTF,.,.,TRBJ1-2,TRBV6-5
TGTGCCAGCAGTTATTCTTTCGGGTCAACTAATGAAAAACTGTTTTTT,CASSYSFGSTNEKLFF,.,.,TRBJ1-4,TRBV6-5
TGTGCCAGCAGCCAGACAGTTTTCCCAGATACGCAGTATTTT,CASSQTVFPDTQYF,.,.,TRBJ2-3,TRBV7-2
TGTGCCAGCAGGCCTAGCGGGGGCGACGGTTCTACGCAGTATTTT,CASRPSGGDGSTQYF,TRBD2,.,TRBJ2-3,TRBV6-6
TGTGCCAGCAGCTTAGTTCCGGGGAGGAAGACCCAGTACTTC,CASSLVPGRKTQYF,.,few,TRBJ2-5,TRBV11-2
TGCAGCAGGCGGCCCTTCCGGGTTAACTATGGCTACACCTTC,CSRRPFRVNYGYTF,.,.,TRBJ1-2,TRBV1
TGTGCCAGCAGCCCCGGCGGGACCCAGTACTTC,CASSPGGTQYF,.,.,TRBJ2-5,TRBV7-9
TGTGCCAGTACCAGACAGGGGCGTTCACCCCTCCACTTT,CASTRQGRSPLHF,TRBD1,.,TRBJ1-6,TRBV6-5
TGTGCCAGTAGTGATGGACAGCTCTATGGCTACACCTTC,CASSDGQLYGYTF,.,.,TRBJ1-2,TRBV19
TGTGCCAGCAGTTTGTTACAGGGCAAGGGAAAACTGTTTTTT,CASSLLQGKGKLFF,.,.,TRBJ1-4,TRBV28
TGTGCCAGCAGTTTAAGACAGGGGTATCAGCCCCAGCATTTT,CASSLRQGYQPQHF,TRBD1,once,TRBJ1-5,TRBV28
TGTGCCAGCAGCCTATCTCGGCAGGACAGGGGCGAGCAGTACTTC,CASSLSRQDRGEQYF,TRBD1,.,TRBJ2-7,TRBV7-2
TGTGCCAGTAGTACAACTAGAAACTCCTACGAGCAGTACTTC,CASSTTRNSYEQYF,.,once,TRBJ2-7,TRBV19
TGCGCCAGCAGCCAAGCGCCGACAGCAACTAATGAAAAACTGTTTTTT,CASSQAPTATNEKLFF,.,.,TRBJ1-4,TRBV4-1